The sequence of this T cell receptor (beta chain) was determined in a study of molecular identifiers for immune sequencing clone quantification. It was from around 20,000 to 990,000 sorted cells, with 10%, 30% or 50% RNA, that naive CD8 libraries came. This CDR3 has 14 amino acids. Germline V gene sequence: CDR1 MDHEN, CDR2 SYDVKM. The V end lost 3 bases, the J end lost 0 bases, and 9 bases lay between the germline ends. Study-wide points: Clones of above 20 RNA copies carried over 97% of effector molecules; in naive cells they carried under 1%.

This clonotype was counted at least ten times. Its antigen is currently unknown. TCRdb analysed the PCR reads with MiXCR anew, one entry per CDR3 protein. The repertoire holds some 100,000 distinct CDR3 sequences, with 36% as singletons. The clonotype originates from a human donor in good health. Some libraries in this study had Jurkat cell RNA spiked in. The rearrangement uses TRBV28 and TRBJ2-7; D possibly corresponds to TRBD1 (5 bases). Sequences were obtained from naive CD8+ T cells from blood, with Jurkat cell RNA spiked in. Regarding subset: FACS-sorted CD8+CD4-CCR7+CD45RA+ naive T cells. The CDR3 region has the DNA TGTGCCAGCAGTTTCGCAGGGATCTCCTACGAGCAGTACTTC. Translating it yields CASSFAGISYEQYF. The variable domain in full, with the rest retrieved from reference TRBV28 and TRBJ2-7, is DVKVTQSSRYLVKRTGEKVFLECVQDMDHENMFWYRQDPGLGLRLIYFSYDVKMKEKGDIPEGYSVSREKKERFSLILESASTNQTSMYLCASSFAGISYEQYFGPGTRLTVT.